This T cell receptor beta chain was sequenced in a study of blood T cell repertoires in COVID-19. For the study at large: T cells, B-cell-depleted T cells, or PBMCs provided the cDNA or gDNA that served as material.

V shed 1 base and J shed 1 base, with 8 bases lying between them. The CDR3 totals 15 residues. CDR1 and CDR2 (germline): LNHDA, SQIVND (reference sequence). TCRdb's copy holds only in-frame clones and misses some; the assay was immunoSEQ multiplex PCR. Seen here are some 190,000 clones, roughly 87% observed once, and the top ten hold less than 9.5%. The source material was peripheral blood. This chain uses TRBV19 with TRBJ1-5; D gene unclear. The TCR was taken from a woman aged 55-70 years with COVID-19, enrolled during active disease. The CDR3: CASSIGRLSNQPQHF. The CDR3 bases are TGTGCCAGTAGTATAGGCAGACTAAGCAATCAGCCCCAGCATTTT.